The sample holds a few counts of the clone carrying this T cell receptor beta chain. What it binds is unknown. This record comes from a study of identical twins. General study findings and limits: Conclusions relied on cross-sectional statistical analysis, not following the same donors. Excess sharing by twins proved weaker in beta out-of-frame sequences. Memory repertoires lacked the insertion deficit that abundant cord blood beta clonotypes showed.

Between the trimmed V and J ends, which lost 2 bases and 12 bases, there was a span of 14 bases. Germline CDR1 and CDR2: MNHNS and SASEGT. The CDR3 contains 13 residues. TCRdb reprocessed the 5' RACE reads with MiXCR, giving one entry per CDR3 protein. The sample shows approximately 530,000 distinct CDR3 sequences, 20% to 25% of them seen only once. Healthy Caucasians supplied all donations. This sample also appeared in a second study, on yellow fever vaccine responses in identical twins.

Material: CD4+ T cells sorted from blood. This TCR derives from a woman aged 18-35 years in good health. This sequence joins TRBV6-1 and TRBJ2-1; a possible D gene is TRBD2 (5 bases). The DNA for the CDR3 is TGTGCCAGCAGTGAACCCGTACCCGGAGGGCAGTTCTTC. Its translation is CASSEPVPGGQFF.